The 14 T cell receptor beta chains below come from one sample, sequenced in a study of T cells after posttransplantation cyclophosphamide. Here immunoSEQ multiplex PCR was the method, and the copy in TCRdb shows in-frame clones only, minus some. The counts give tens of thousands of clones, none of them seen only once; roughly 2.1% is held by the top ten. Input material: PBMCs. These receptors were taken from a man in his forties or fifties in good health, CMV-negative, and a related stem cell transplant donor.

This chain links TRBV5-1 with TRBJ2-3, with 9 bases fitting TRBD2. With 3 bases clipped from V and 3 bases from J, the junction kept 5 bases outside the gene matches. The CDR3 loop spans 15 amino acids. Germline V gene sequence: CDR1 SGHRS, CDR2 YFSETQ. In DNA, the CDR3 is TGCGCCAGCAGCTCGCCGGGACTAGCAACAGATACGCAGTATTTT. It translates to CASSSPGLATDTQYF.

Ten or more counts support this clone. The rearrangement uses TRBV19 and TRBJ2-2; 8 positions match TRBD1. The J segment lost 1 base and the V segment lost 2 bases, leaving 6 bases of the junction unmatched. Germline V gene lookup returns CDR1 LNHDA and CDR2 SQIVND (reference sequence). This CDR3 contains 17 residues. The CDR3 region has the DNA TGTGCCAGTAGTATAAGCCAGGGGGCTGTGAACACCGGGGAGCTGTTTTTT. This codes for CASSISQGAVNTGELFF. Variable domain in full (rest from reference TRBV19 and TRBJ2-2): DGGITQSPKYLFRKEGQNVTLSCEQNLNHDAMYWYRQDPGQGLRLIYYSQIVNDFQKGDIAEGYSVSREKKESFPLTVTSAQKNPTAFYLCASSISQGAVNTGELFFGEGSRLTVL.

This clone was observed a handful of times. Without the conserved terminal phenylalanine or tryptophan, this CDR3 likely stems from a read error. The rearrangement joins TRBV5-4 to TRBJ1-6; no reliable D call. Trimming removed 4 bases at V and 5 bases at J, with 7 bases between. The CDR3 loop spans 13 amino acids. Germline lookup yields CDR1 SGHNT and CDR2 YYREEE (reference sequence). CDR3 DNA sequence: TGTGCCAGCAGCAGTCAGGATAATTCACCCCTCCACCTT. Translation: CASSSQDNSPLHL.

This clone was detected many times. This rearrangement joins TRBV9 to TRBJ2-5, with 14 bases aligning to TRBD2. The CDR3 totals 15 residues. Losses at the gene ends were 4 bases for V and 3 bases for J; bases not matched to a gene: 2. Per the germline V gene, CDR1 is SGDLS and CDR2 is YYNGEE. The CDR3 loop reads CASSPTSGREETQYF. The CDR3 DNA reads as TGTGCCAGCAGCCCGACTAGCGGGAGGGAAGAGACCCAGTACTTC.

This clone was counted between two and nine times. The CDR3 nucleotides are TGTGCCAGCAGCCCCCCGGACAGGGGGCATACTGAAGCTTTCTTT. Amino acid sequence: CASSPPDRGHTEAFF. The chain links TRBV16 to TRBJ1-1; 11 nucleotides match TRBD1. This CDR3 is 15 amino acids long. Germline values: CDR1 KGHSY, CDR2 FQNENV. V lost 4 bases to trimming and J lost 5 bases; unmatched junction nucleotides: 6.

The chain combines TRBV7-9 with TRBJ2-1, with 14 bases lining up with TRBD2. CDR3 size: 16 residues. CDR1 and CDR2 from the germline V gene are SEHNR and FQNEAQ (reference sequence). V dropped 1 base and J dropped 6; count of bases not matched to a gene: 2. The CDR3 is CASSLGGTSGSNEQFF. The CDR3 bases are TGTGCCAGCAGCTTAGGCGGGACTAGCGGGAGCAATGAGCAGTTCTTC.

At least ten counts were recorded for this clone. The CDR3 protein is CASSGTVNYGYTF. The CDR3 DNA follows: TGTGCCAGTAGTGGAACAGTTAACTATGGCTACACCTTC. The chain recombines TRBV19 with TRBJ1-2; no reliable D call. The V end lost 5 bases, the J end lost 1 base, and 8 bases lay between the germline ends. This CDR3 comprises 13 residues. CDR1 and CDR2 (germline): LNHDA, SQIVND (reference sequence).

This clone was recorded at least ten times. The CDR3 protein is CASSRDRGNQPQHF. CDR3 in DNA: TGTGCCAGCTCACGGGACAGGGGCAATCAGCCCCAGCATTTT. V and J are TRBV18 and TRBJ1-5; 9 positions agree with TRBD1. Germline lookup yields CDR1 KGHSH and CDR2 LQKENI. The ends lost 4 bases at V and 2 bases at J; junction bases unmatched: 0. CDR3 length: 14 amino acids. The variable domain in full, completed from reference TRBV18 and TRBJ1-5, reads NAGVMQNPRHLVRRRGQEARLRCSPMKGHSHVYWYRQLPEEGLKFMVYLQKENIIDESGMPKERFSAEFPKEGPSILRIQQVVRGDSAAYFCASSRDRGNQPQHFGDGTRLSIL.

This clone is medium-sized (0.01 to 0.1%). The J gene is TRBJ2-1, the V gene TRBV11-3; 7 positions match TRBD2. V gave up 3 bases and J gave up 2 bases; unmatched junction bases: 1. Germline V gene lookup returns CDR1 SGHNT and CDR2 YENEEA. The CDR3 length is 14 residues. CDR3 bases: TGTGCCAGCAGCTTGGCGGGAGCCTACAATGAGCAGTTCTTC. Residues: CASSLAGAYNEQFF.

This clone appeared a few times. The rearrangement uses TRBV6-5 and TRBJ1-2; D possibly corresponds to TRBD1 (6 bases). Germline V gene lookup returns CDR1 MNHEY and CDR2 SVGAGI. The CDR3 extends over 14 amino acids. The V and J ends lost 7 bases and 2 bases respectively, with 14 bases between them. As DNA, the CDR3 is TGTGCCAGCAACCTAAACGGACAGAACTATGGCTACACCTTC. Protein sequence: CASNLNGQNYGYTF.

This clone was seen many times. This chain links TRBV7-2 with TRBJ1-5; maybe TRBD1 (6 bases). V dropped 6 bases and J dropped 8 bases, with 17 bases sitting between them. Germline V lookup: CDR1 SGHTA, CDR2 FQGNSA. The CDR3 runs 14 residues. The CDR3 nucleotides read TGTGCCAGCAGACCCCGGGACACCGTGGAGCCCCAGCATTTT. Protein product: CASRPRDTVEPQHF. Full variable domain (missing parts from reference TRBV7-2 and TRBJ1-5): GAGVSQSPSNKVTEKGKDVELRCDPISGHTALYWYRQSLGQGLEFLIYFQGNSAPDKSGLPSDRFSAERTGGSVSTLTIQRTQQEDSAVYLCASRPRDTVEPQHFGDGTRLSIL.

This clone was seen a few times. The genes are TRBV30 and TRBJ2-3, with D tentatively TRBD2 (6 bases). Germline V gene lookup returns CDR1 GTSNPN and CDR2 SVGIG (reference sequence). The V and J ends lost 1 base and 3 bases respectively, with 11 bases between them. This CDR3 has 14 amino acids. CDR3 coding DNA: TGTGCCTGGAGTGCGGGAGTTGGTACAGATACGCAGTATTTT. As protein: CAWSAGVGTDTQYF.

The CDR3, as DNA: TGTGCCAGCAGCTCACGGGGGGGGCGGGGGACCTACGAGCAGTACTTC. Protein sequence: CASSSRGGRGTYEQYF. V gene TRBV11-2 combines with J gene TRBJ2-7; 8 bases are a match to TRBD2. The CDR3 runs to 16 residues. Looked up from germline, CDR1 is SGHAT and CDR2 is FQNNGV. V was pared by 4 bases and J by 2 bases, with 10 bases of the junction left unmatched.

In this sample, this clone turned up a few times. The V call is TRBV11-3, the J call TRBJ2-3, with 9 bases lining up with TRBD2. The CDR3 has 16 amino acids. V dropped 3 bases and J dropped 1; count of bases not matched to a gene: 5. Germline-derived CDR1 and CDR2 are SGHNT and YENEEA. CDR3 sequence reads: CASSLGTSRGTDTQYF. Written as DNA, the CDR3 is TGTGCCAGCAGCTTGGGGACTAGCAGGGGCACAGATACGCAGTATTTT.